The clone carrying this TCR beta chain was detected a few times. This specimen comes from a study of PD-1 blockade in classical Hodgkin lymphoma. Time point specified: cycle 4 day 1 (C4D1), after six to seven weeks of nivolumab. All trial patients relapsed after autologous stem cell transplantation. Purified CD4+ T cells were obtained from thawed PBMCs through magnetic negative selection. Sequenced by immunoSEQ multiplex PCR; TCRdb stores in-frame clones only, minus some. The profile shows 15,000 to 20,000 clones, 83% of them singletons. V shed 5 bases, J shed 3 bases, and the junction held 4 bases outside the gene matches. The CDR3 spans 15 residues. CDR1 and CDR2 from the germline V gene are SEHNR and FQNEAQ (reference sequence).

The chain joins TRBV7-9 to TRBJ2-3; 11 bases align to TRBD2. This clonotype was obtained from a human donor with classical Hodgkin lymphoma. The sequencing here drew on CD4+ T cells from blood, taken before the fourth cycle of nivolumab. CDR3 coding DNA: TGTGCCAGCAGCCGACTAGCGGGAATAACAGATACGCAGTATTTT. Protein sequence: CASSRLAGITDTQYF. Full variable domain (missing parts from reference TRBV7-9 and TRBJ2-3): DTGVSQNPRHKITKRGQNVTFRCDPISEHNRLYWYRQTLGQGPEFLTYFQNEAQLEKSRLLSDRFSAERPKGSFSTLEIQRTEQGDSAMYLCASSRLAGITDTQYFGPGTRLTVL.